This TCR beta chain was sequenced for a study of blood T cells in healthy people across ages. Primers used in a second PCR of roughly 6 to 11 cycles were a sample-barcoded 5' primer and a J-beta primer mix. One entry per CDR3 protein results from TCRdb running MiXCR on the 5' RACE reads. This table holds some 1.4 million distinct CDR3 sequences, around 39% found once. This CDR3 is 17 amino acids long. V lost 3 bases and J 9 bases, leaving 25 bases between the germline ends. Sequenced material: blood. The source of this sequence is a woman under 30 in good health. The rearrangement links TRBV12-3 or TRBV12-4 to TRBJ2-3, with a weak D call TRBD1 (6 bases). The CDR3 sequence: CASSLSSVLKSRGTQYF. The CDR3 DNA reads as TGTGCCAGCAGTTTGTCATCCGTTCTTAAATCAAGGGGGACGCAGTATTTT.